The 20 T cell receptor beta chains below come from one sample, sequenced in a study of radiation and T cells in renal cell carcinoma. The table came from immunoSEQ multiplex PCR; TCRdb's copy has only in-frame clones and leaves some out. The table includes 40,000 to 50,000 clones, roughly 85% detected once. Regarding time point: blood 4 weeks post-SBRT, at nephrectomy. Treatment denoted: 15 Gy SBRT to primary tumor, nephrectomy 4 weeks later. Source: blood, taken from a patient whose treatment included radiotherapy and nephrectomy. Receptors originate from a woman aged 70-85 years with renal cell carcinoma.

This clone appeared once. The V call is TRBV4-1, the J call TRBJ2-7; no reliable D call. The V gene lost 0 bases and the J gene lost 1 base, with 10 bases spanning the gap. CDR3 length equals 15 residues. Looked up from germline, CDR1 is MGHRA and CDR2 is YSYEKL. The CDR3, as DNA: TGCGCCAGCAGCCAAGATCATATAGTTTCCTACGAGCAGTACTTC. Amino acids: CASSQDHIVSYEQYF.

In the case of this clone: Other DNA sequences in this sample translate to the same CDR3. This chain links TRBV5-4 with TRBJ2-7; the D is unclear. Germline values: CDR1 SGHNT, CDR2 YYREEE (reference sequence). The CDR3 has 12 amino acids. V was trimmed by 5 bases and J by 3 bases, leaving 9 bases between them. The CDR3 nucleotides read TGTGCCAGCAGTCTAGACGGCTACGAGCAGTACTTC. Protein sequence: CASSLDGYEQYF.

The sample holds a few counts of this clone. This rearrangement joins TRBV2 to TRBJ2-5; D might be TRBD2 (5 bases). The CDR3 has 15 amino acids. The V gene lost 6 bases and the J gene lost 5 bases, with 19 bases spanning the gap. The germline V gene encodes CDR1 SNHLY and CDR2 FYNNEI. CDR3 region: CASRIAGGPGETQYF. The CDR3, as DNA: TGTGCCAGCAGGATCGCGGGCGGTCCGGGGGAGACCCAGTACTTC. The full variable domain, its missing parts supplied by reference TRBV2 and TRBJ2-5, is EPEVTQTPSHQVTQMGQEVILRCVPISNHLYFYWYRQILGQKVEFLVSFYNNEISEKSEIFDDQFSVERPDGSNFTLKIRSTKLEDSAMYFCASRIAGGPGETQYFGPGTRLLVL.

This chain connects TRBV5-1 to TRBJ2-3, with 12 bases identical to TRBD2. CDR1 and CDR2 (germline): SGHRS, YFSETQ. The J segment lost 3 bases and the V segment lost 5 bases, leaving 1 base of the junction unmatched. The CDR3 contains 14 residues. Written as DNA, the CDR3 is TGCGCCAGCAGGGGGACTAGCGGGACAGATACGCAGTATTTT. Translation: CASRGTSGTDTQYF.

This clone appeared a few times. The chain is built from TRBV4-1 and TRBJ1-2; D gene uncertain. Between the trimmed V and J ends, which lost 3 bases and 2 bases, there was a span of 7 bases. The CDR3 runs to 13 residues. The V gene's germline CDR1 is MGHRA and CDR2 YSYEKL. The DNA for the CDR3 is TGCGCCAGCAGCCATTCCGGGAACTATGGCTACACCTTC. As protein: CASSHSGNYGYTF.

The chain uses TRBV9 and TRBJ2-3; the match to TRBD2 covers 12 bases. This CDR3 has 19 residues. Trimming took 0 bases from V and 0 from J; bases not matched to a gene: 8. In germline, CDR1 is SGDLS, CDR2 YYNGEE. CDR3 sequence reads: CASSVAASGGVTSTDTQYF. The CDR3 DNA follows: TGTGCCAGCAGCGTAGCGGCTAGCGGGGGGGTAACTAGCACAGATACGCAGTATTTT.

The chain is built from TRBV6-6 and TRBJ1-2; TRBD1 agrees at 8 bases. The CDR3 consists of 15 residues. Germline assignment: CDR1 MNHNY and CDR2 SVGAGI (reference sequence). V dropped 6 bases and J dropped 6; count of bases not matched to a gene: 12. Here the CDR3 reads CASRGQGSRTNGYTF. The DNA of the CDR3 is TGTGCCAGCAGAGGACAGGGAAGTCGTACTAATGGCTACACCTTC.

There are a few counts of this clone. The V and J genes are TRBV5-1 and TRBJ1-4, with D hard to call. Germline lookup yields CDR1 SGHRS and CDR2 YFSETQ. The CDR3 sequence is 14 residues long. Trimming removed 7 bases from V and 7 bases from J, with 17 bases in between. Here the CDR3 DNA reads TGCGCCAGCCAACGGGAGCCTAATACTGAAAAACTGTTTTTT. Protein product: CASQREPNTEKLFF. Drawing the rest from reference TRBV5-1 and TRBJ1-4, the complete variable domain is KAGVTQTPRYLIKTRGQQVTLSCSPISGHRSVSWYQQTPGQGLQFLFEYFSETQRNKGNFPGRFSGRQFSNSRSEMNVSTLELGDSALYLCASQREPNTEKLFFGSGTQLSVL.

This clone appeared many times. The chain couples TRBV5-6 to TRBJ2-1; no firm D call. This CDR3 is built from 11 residues. Per germline, CDR1 SGHDT and CDR2 YYEEEE. V dropped 1 base and J dropped 4 bases, with 0 bases sitting between them. The CDR3 region has the DNA TGTGCCAGCAGCTTGTACAATGAGCAGTTCTTC. It encodes CASSLYNEQFF.

V usage is TRBV7-9 and J usage is TRBJ2-3; D remains unclear. In germline, CDR1 is SEHNR, CDR2 FQNEAQ (reference sequence). The CDR3 runs 14 residues. Trimming pared 1 base from V and 2 bases from J, leaving 7 bases between. The CDR3 sequence: CASSLGLNTDTQYF. The DNA for the CDR3 is TGTGCCAGCAGCTTAGGTCTCAACACAGATACGCAGTATTTT.

V is TRBV5-4 and J is TRBJ1-2; the D is unclear. Trimming pared 1 base from V and 8 bases from J, leaving 6 bases between. From germline, CDR1 is SGHNT and CDR2 YYREEE (reference sequence). The CDR3 spans 11 residues. Written as DNA, the CDR3 is TGTGCCAGCAGCTTGCTAGGCGGCTACACCTTC. Protein product: CASSLLGGYTF.

V is TRBV25-1 and J is TRBJ1-5; D is perhaps TRBD1 (5 bases). Trimming removed 2 bases at V and 11 bases at J, with 13 bases between. CDR3 length: 13 amino acids. Germline CDR1 MGHDK, CDR2 SYGVNS. The CDR3 loop reads CASSERGHLAQHF. The CDR3 bases are TGTGCCAGCAGTGAACGCGGACACCTCGCCCAGCATTTT.

This chain links TRBV2 with TRBJ2-7; 7 bases are shared with TRBD2. The CDR3 has 14 residues. The V and J ends lost 6 bases and 3 bases, in that order; junction bases with no gene match: 8. Germline V CDR1 and CDR2: SNHLY, FYNNEI. The CDR3: CASSDKRTSYEQYF. The CDR3 nucleotides read TGTGCCAGCAGCGACAAGCGGACTAGCTACGAGCAGTACTTC.

The chain links TRBV10-3 to TRBJ2-1; 11 bases are a match to TRBD1. This CDR3 has 13 amino acids. In germline, CDR1 is ENHRY, CDR2 SYGVKD. V shed 5 bases and J 12 bases; nucleotides not matched to a gene: 6. CDR3 loop: CAISLGQGESQFF. The CDR3 DNA reads TGTGCCATCAGTCTGGGACAGGGGGAATCGCAGTTCTTC.

J is TRBJ1-1 and V is TRBV7-9, with D possibly being TRBD1 (5 bases). Trimming stripped 5 bases from V and 3 bases from J, with 10 bases between. The length of the CDR3 is 13 residues. Germline CDR1 and CDR2: SEHNR and FQNEAQ (reference sequence). The CDR3, as DNA: TGTGCCAGCAGCGCCCAGGGATACACTGAAGCTTTCTTT. This codes for CASSAQGYTEAFF.

This rearrangement joins TRBV7-9 to TRBJ2-4, with D tentatively TRBD1 or TRBD2 (6 bases each). Germline CDR1 is SEHNR and CDR2 is FQNEAQ (reference sequence). With 1 base removed from V and 8 bases from J, the gap between germline ends came to 15 bases. The CDR3 sequence is 15 residues long. DNA for the CDR3: TGTGCCAGCAGCTTAGTCACAGGGACTTCGGACATTCAGTACTTC. It is translated as CASSLVTGTSDIQYF.

The CDR3: CASSLDPSGGPLAKNIQYF. The CDR3 bases are TGTGCCAGCAGCTTAGATCCTAGCGGGGGGCCCCTAGCCAAAAACATTCAGTACTTC. This chain links TRBV7-9 with TRBJ2-4; 11 bases match TRBD2. The germline CDR1 and CDR2 sequences are SEHNR and FQNEAQ (reference sequence). CDR3 size: 19 residues. Trimming cost V 1 base and J 0 bases; bases outside gene matches: 8.

The chain couples TRBV6-4 to TRBJ2-3; 7 bases agree with TRBD2. CDR1 and CDR2 (germline): MRHNA, SNTAGT. Trimming cost V 3 bases and J 2 bases; bases outside gene matches: 17. The CDR3 length is 19 residues. Here the CDR3 DNA reads TGTGCCAGCAGTGAGAAGATAGCGGGCGCCGAAACTTACACAGATACGCAGTATTTT. This codes for CASSEKIAGAETYTDTQYF.

This clone was observed once. The chain links TRBV1 to TRBJ2-2; TRBD1 was called by the table and not checked on the DNA. TRBV1 is reported as a pseudogene. The CDR3 is 15 amino acids. The CDR3 DNA follows: TGCACCAGCGGTATGACAGGGTCGAACACCGGGGAGCTGTTTTTT. The encoded protein is CTSGMTGSNTGELFF.

Concerning this clone itself: Other DNA sequences in the sample encode the same CDR3. This chain links TRBV4-1 with TRBJ2-2; no clear D. V was shortened by 6 bases and J by 4 bases, with 18 bases between the two germline ends. The CDR3 sequence is 16 residues long. Per the germline V gene, CDR1 is MGHRA and CDR2 is YSYEKL. CDR3 in amino acids: CASSQTTAPLTGELFF. CDR3 nucleotide sequence: TGCGCCAGCAGTCAAACCACTGCTCCACTCACCGGGGAGCTGTTTTTT.